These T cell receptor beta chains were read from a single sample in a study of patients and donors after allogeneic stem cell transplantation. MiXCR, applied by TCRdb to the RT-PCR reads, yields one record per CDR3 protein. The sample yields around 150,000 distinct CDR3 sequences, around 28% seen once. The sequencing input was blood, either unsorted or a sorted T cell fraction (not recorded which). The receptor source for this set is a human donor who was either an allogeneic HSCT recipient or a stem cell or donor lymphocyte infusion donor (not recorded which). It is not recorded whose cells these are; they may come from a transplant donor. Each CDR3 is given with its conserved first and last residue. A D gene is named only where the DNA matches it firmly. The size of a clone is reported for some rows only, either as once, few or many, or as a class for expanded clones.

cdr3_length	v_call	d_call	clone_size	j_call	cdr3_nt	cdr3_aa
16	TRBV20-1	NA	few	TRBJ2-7	TGCAGTGCTAGTGGGCCGCTAGAGGATATGGGTTACGAGCAGTACTTC	CSASGPLEDMGYEQYF
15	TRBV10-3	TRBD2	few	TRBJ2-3	TGTGCCGCCGGGACTAGCGGGAGCCGGGCAGATACGCAGTATTTT	CAAGTSGSRADTQYF
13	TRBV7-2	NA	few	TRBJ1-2	TGTGCCAGCACCCGGACAGTTAGCTATGGCTACACCTTC	CASTRTVSYGYTF
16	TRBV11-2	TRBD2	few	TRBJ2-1	TGTGCCAGCAGCTTATTCGGAGGACTAGGGTCTGGTGAGCAGTTCTTC	CASSLFGGLGSGEQFF
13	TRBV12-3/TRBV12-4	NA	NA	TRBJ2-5	TGTGCCAGCAGTTCGCGGGTGGGGGAGACCCAGTACTTC	CASSSRVGETQYF
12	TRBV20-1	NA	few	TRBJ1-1	TGCAGTGCTGTCAGGGTTGTCTCTGAAGCTTTCTTT	CSAVRVVSEAFF
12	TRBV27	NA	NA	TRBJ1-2	TGTGCCAGCAGTTCCTGGACGGATGGCTACACCTTC	CASSSWTDGYTF
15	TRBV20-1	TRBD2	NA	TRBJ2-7	TGCAGTGCTAGAGATATCACTAGCGGTACCTACGAGCAGTACTTC	CSARDITSGTYEQYF
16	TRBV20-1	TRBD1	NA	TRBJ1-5	TGCAGTGCTAAAAACCAGGGACAGGGAGGGGGTCAGCCCCAGCATTTT	CSAKNQGQGGGQPQHF
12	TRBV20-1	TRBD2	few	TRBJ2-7	TGCAGTGCCCTAGCGGGAGTCTACGAGCAGTACTTC	CSALAGVYEQYF
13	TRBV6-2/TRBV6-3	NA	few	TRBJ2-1	TGTGCCAGCAGTTACCCCCGGGAAGGTGAGCAGTTCTTC	CASSYPREGEQFF
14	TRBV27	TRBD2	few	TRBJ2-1	TGTGCCAGCAGTCTAGCGGGACCCTACAATGAGCAGTTCTTC	CASSLAGPYNEQFF
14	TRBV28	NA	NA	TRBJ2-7	TGTGCCAGCAGTTTTTGGGGGGAAACCTACGAGCAGTACTTC	CASSFWGETYEQYF
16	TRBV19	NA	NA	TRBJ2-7	TGTGCCAGTAGCCCTTCAGCTAGCCTTACCTTCTACGAGCAGTACTTC	CASSPSASLTFYEQYF
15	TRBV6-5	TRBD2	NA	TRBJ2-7	TGTGCCAGCAGCATCTCGCGGGAGGGGTCCTACGAGCAGTACTTC	CASSISREGSYEQYF
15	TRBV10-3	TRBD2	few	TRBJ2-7	TGTGCCATCAGTGGTCCAGCGGGAGGGCCGGGGGAGCAGTACTTC	CAISGPAGGPGEQYF
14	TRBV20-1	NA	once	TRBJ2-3	TGCAGTGCTAGAGAGGCGGGAATTATAGATACGCAGTATTTT	CSAREAGIIDTQYF
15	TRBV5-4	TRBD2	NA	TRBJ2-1	TGTGCCAGCAGCTTTATGGCTAGCGGGAGAAATGAGCAGTTCTTC	CASSFMASGRNEQFF
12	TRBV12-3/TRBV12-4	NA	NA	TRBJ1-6	TGTGCCAGCAGTGAGAGGGGGTTCGCCCTCCACTTT	CASSERGFALHF
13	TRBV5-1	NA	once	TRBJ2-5	TGCGCCAGCTCCCTCCGGAGTGCGGAGACCCAGTACTTC	CASSLRSAETQYF
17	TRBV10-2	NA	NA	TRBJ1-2	TGCGCCAGCAGTGAGGGATTGCAGGCGGGTCCTAACTATGGCTACACCTTC	CASSEGLQAGPNYGYTF
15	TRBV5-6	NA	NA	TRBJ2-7	TGTGCCAGCAGCTCGCCGAGGACTTTATCCTACGAGCAGTACTTC	CASSSPRTLSYEQYF
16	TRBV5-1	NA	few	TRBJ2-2	TGCGCCAGCAGCTTGCCACCCGCGTCAGGAACCGGGGAGCTGTTTTTT	CASSLPPASGTGELFF
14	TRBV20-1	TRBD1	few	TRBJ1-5	TGCAGTGCTAGAATCTCGACAGGGCGACAGCCCCAGCATTTT	CSARISTGRQPQHF
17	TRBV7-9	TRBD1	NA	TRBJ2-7	TGTGCCAGCAGCTTACCCCAAGGACAGGGGCCCTCCTACGAGCAGTACTTC	CASSLPQGQGPSYEQYF
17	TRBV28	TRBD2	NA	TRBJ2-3	TGTGCCAGCAGTTTAGGGACTAGCGGGAGTAGCGCAGATACGCAGTATTTT	CASSLGTSGSSADTQYF
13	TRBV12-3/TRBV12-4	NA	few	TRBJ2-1	TGTGCCAGCAGTTTAGCCCTCCAGGGAGGCAAGTTCTTC	CASSLALQGGKFF
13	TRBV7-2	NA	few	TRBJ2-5	TGTGCCAGCAGCTTAGAGGGGTTCGGGACCCAGTACTTC	CASSLEGFGTQYF
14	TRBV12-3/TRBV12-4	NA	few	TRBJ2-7	TGTGCCAGCAGTTTAGGGGGGTCCCTCTACGAGCAGTACTTC	CASSLGGSLYEQYF
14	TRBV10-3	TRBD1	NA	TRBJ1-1	TGTGCCATCAGTGACTCCGGGACAGGGGTTGAAGCTTTCTTT	CAISDSGTGVEAFF